These 10 T cell receptor beta chains share one sample of origin, sequenced in a study of cytomegalovirus exposure and HLA in healthy donors. The PCR had 60 Vbeta and 13 Jbeta primers. The protocol was immunoSEQ multiplex PCR, while the TCRdb copy is restricted to in-frame clones and leaves out a portion. The table has 200,000 or so clones, roughly 84% seen once. The specimen was PBMCs. The receptors originated from a human donor in good health.

The chain joins TRBV7-9 to TRBJ1-2; 8 bases align to TRBD1. Germline lookup yields CDR1 SEHNR and CDR2 FQNEAQ (reference sequence). Germline trimming cut 6 bases from V and 2 bases from J; bases unmatched to any gene: 8. This CDR3 is built from 15 residues. CDR3 nucleotide sequence: TGTGCCAGCAGGAATACCGGGACAGGAAACTATGGCTACACCTTC. Protein: CASRNTGTGNYGYTF. Full variable domain (remainder filled in from reference TRBV7-9 and TRBJ1-2): DTGVSQNPRHKITKRGQNVTFRCDPISEHNRLYWYRQTLGQGPEFLTYFQNEAQLEKSRLLSDRFSAERPKGSFSTLEIQRTEQGDSAMYLCASRNTGTGNYGYTFGSGTRLTVV.

This clone has just one count. The V gene is TRBV21-1, the J gene TRBJ1-1. TRBV21-1 is flagged as a pseudogene. This CDR3 is built from 15 residues. The CDR3, as DNA: TGTGCCAGCAGCAAAGTAGGGAGGGGCAGGCTAAGAGCTTTCTTT. Protein: CASSKVGRGRLRAFF.

The J gene is TRBJ2-7, the V gene TRBV4-1, with D unclear. Germline-derived CDR1 and CDR2 are MGHRA and YSYEKL. CDR3 size: 14 residues. V dropped 2 bases and J dropped 0 bases, with 8 bases sitting between them. CDR3 bases: TGCGCCAGCAGCCAATTAGATATCTCCTACGAGCAGTACTTC. It is translated as CASSQLDISYEQYF.

The chain carries TRBV2 and TRBJ1-2; 7 bases fit TRBD1. The CDR3 consists of 14 residues. V lost 6 bases and J lost 4; bases outside the gene matches: 8. Germline CDR1 SNHLY, CDR2 FYNNEI. The DNA for the CDR3 is TGTGCCAGCAGAGATACAGGGGTAGGCTATGGCTACACCTTC. It codes for CASRDTGVGYGYTF.

V gene TRBV19 combines with J gene TRBJ2-2, with 7 positions matching TRBD2. The V and J ends lost 2 bases and 3 bases, in that order; junction bases with no gene match: 3. The CDR3 extends over 15 amino acids. Looked up from germline, CDR1 is LNHDA and CDR2 is SQIVND (reference sequence). The CDR3 protein is CASSITGRDTGELFF. The CDR3 nucleotides read TGTGCCAGTAGTATAACGGGGAGGGACACCGGGGAGCTGTTTTTT.

This CDR3 is CASSLWTGSGEGNNEQYF. DNA for the CDR3: TGTGCCAGCTCACTTTGGACCGGTTCGGGGGAGGGCAACAACGAGCAGTACTTC. The chain employs TRBV18 and TRBJ2-7; 7 nucleotides agree with TRBD2. The CDR3 has 18 amino acids. V trimming: 4 bases; J trimming: 5 bases; junction bases outside the gene matches: 20. In germline, CDR1 is KGHSH, CDR2 LQKENI.

The chain links TRBV5-4 to TRBJ2-1; 7 bases map to TRBD2. Germline values: CDR1 SGHNT, CDR2 YYREEE (reference sequence). The V gene end was trimmed by 0 bases and the J gene end by 5 bases; junction bases not matched to a gene: 5. This CDR3 region has 15 residues. Here the CDR3 DNA reads TGTGCCAGCAGCTTGGTCGCGGGAGTTAACAATGAGCAGTTCTTC. This encodes CASSLVAGVNNEQFF.

This sequence joins TRBV25-1 and TRBJ1-2; D remains unclear. Germline CDR1 and CDR2: MGHDK and SYGVNS. The CDR3 is 15 residues long. The V end lost 1 base, the J end lost 8 bases, and 17 bases lay between the germline ends. CDR3 protein: CASSEFGNAARGYTF. CDR3 bases: TGTGCCAGCAGTGAATTCGGGAACGCAGCACGGGGCTACACCTTC.

The gene calls are TRBV27 and TRBJ2-4; 9 nucleotides agree with TRBD1. V lost 3 bases to trimming and J lost 2 bases; unmatched junction nucleotides: 11. The CDR3 length is 18 residues. CDR1 MNHEY and CDR2 SMNVEV come from the germline V gene (reference sequence). CDR3 in amino acids: CASSLGRQGGGSKNIQYF. CDR3 DNA sequence: TGTGCCAGCAGTTTGGGGAGACAGGGGGGAGGATCCAAAAACATTCAGTACTTC.

As to this clone: At the DNA level, this CDR3 is encoded by other sequences in the same sample as well. The chain has TRBV2 and TRBJ2-3, with TRBD2 identical over 11 bases. Germline loops: CDR1 SNHLY, CDR2 FYNNEI. The J segment lost 0 bases and the V segment lost 6 bases, leaving 2 bases of the junction unmatched. This CDR3 spans 15 amino acids. DNA for the CDR3: TGTGCCAGCAGCCGACTAGCGGGAAGCACAGATACGCAGTATTTT. The encoded protein is CASSRLAGSTDTQYF.